These 20 T cell receptor beta chains were sequenced from one sample in a study of cytomegalovirus exposure and HLA in healthy donors. PCR involved 60 Vbeta and 13 Jbeta primers. Assay: immunoSEQ multiplex PCR; the TCRdb copy retains only in-frame clones and omits some. The sample has 150,000 to 180,000 clones; around 79% are singletons. Sequencing was done on a sample of PBMCs. All receptors come from a young man in good health and CMV-seronegative.

This sequence joins TRBV15 and TRBJ1-6; maybe TRBD1 (5 bases). CDR3 length equals 14 residues. Germline CDR1 and CDR2: LNHNV and YYDKDF (reference sequence). Trimming took 1 base from V and 9 from J, leaving 10 bases between them. The CDR3 nucleotides are TGTGCCACCAGCAGAGTAGTTGGGGCTTCACCCCTCCACTTT. The encoded protein is CATSRVVGASPLHF.

The chain recombines TRBV9 with TRBJ2-3, with unresolved D. Trimming pared 6 bases from V and 0 bases from J, leaving 8 bases between. CDR3 length equals 13 residues. Per the germline V gene, CDR1 is SGDLS and CDR2 is YYNGEE. CDR3 bases: TGTGCCAGCACCTCTCTAAGCACAGATACGCAGTATTTT. Translated: CASTSLSTDTQYF. The whole variable domain, filled in from reference TRBV9 and TRBJ2-3, reads DSGVTQTPKHLITATGQRVTLRCSPRSGDLSVYWYQQSLDQGLQFLIQYYNGEERAKGNILERFSAQQFPDLHSELNLSSLELGDSALYFCASTSLSTDTQYFGPGTRLTVL.

J is TRBJ2-7 and V is TRBV6-1; TRBD1 matches at 7 bases. The CDR3 contains 15 residues. Germline loops: CDR1 MNHNS, CDR2 SASEGT. Unmatched junction bases numbered 14, after V lost 6 bases and J lost 6 bases. CDR3: CASSEPGASGGEQYV. The CDR3 DNA is TGTGCCAGCAGCGAACCCGGGGCGTCAGGGGGCGAGCAGTACGTC.

The J gene is TRBJ2-2, the V gene TRBV28; 8 positions agree with TRBD2. Germline assignment: CDR1 MDHEN and CDR2 SYDVKM. This CDR3 comprises 15 residues. V shed 7 bases and J 4 bases; nucleotides not matched to a gene: 8. The CDR3 protein is CASIVTGTSTGELFF. The CDR3 DNA reads TGTGCCAGCATCGTCACCGGGACTAGCACCGGGGAGCTGTTTTTT.

The V call is TRBV2, the J call TRBJ1-3; 7 bases are shared with TRBD1. Germline values: CDR1 SNHLY, CDR2 FYNNEI. The junction had 7 bases not matched to a gene; V was cut back by 5 bases and J by 3 bases. The CDR3 is made up of 15 amino acids. The CDR3 DNA is TGTGCCAGCAGTATAGACAGGGTTTTTGGAAACACCATATATTTT. Translated: CASSIDRVFGNTIYF.

This clone was detected only a few times. The chain combines TRBV29-1 with TRBJ1-2; no clear D gene. This CDR3 has 14 amino acids. CDR1 and CDR2 (germline): SQVTM, ANQGSEA. Trimming stripped 1 base from V and 4 bases from J, with 13 bases between. The CDR3 spells CSVEGATLGYGYTF. The DNA for the CDR3 is TGCAGCGTTGAAGGGGCAACCTTAGGCTATGGCTACACCTTC.

The rearrangement links TRBV11-3 to TRBJ2-7, with D perhaps matching TRBD1 (5 bases). The CDR3 has 14 amino acids. Germline V lookup: CDR1 SGHNT, CDR2 YENEEA. Between the trimmed V and J ends, which lost 7 bases and 4 bases, there was a span of 17 bases. The CDR3 nucleotides are TGTGCCAGCACCGTGGACACCGGTTGGTACGAGCAGTACTTC. Its translation: CASTVDTGWYEQYF.

The V call is TRBV7-3, the J call TRBJ2-1; possible D gene TRBD2, 6 bases. The CDR3 runs to 15 residues. Trimming took 2 bases from V and 3 from J, leaving 11 bases between them. CDR1 is SGHTA and CDR2 is FQGTGA in the germline V gene. The CDR3 protein is CASSLLGGIYNEQFF. The CDR3 nucleotides read TGTGCCAGCAGCTTACTTGGAGGGATCTACAATGAGCAGTTCTTC.

This clone has just a few counts. The chain is built from TRBV7-6 and TRBJ1-2, with TRBD1 identical over 8 bases. Trimming removed 5 bases from V and 4 bases from J; junction bases left unmatched: 15. The CDR3 extends over 17 amino acids. Germline values: CDR1 SGHVS, CDR2 FNYEAQ. In DNA form, the CDR3 reads TGTGCCAGCAGCCGAGGGGCCGTATCCGGGACAGGCTATGGCTACACCTTC. It yields the protein CASSRGAVSGTGYGYTF.

The chain recombines TRBV28 with TRBJ1-5, with 9 nucleotides matching TRBD1. Unmatched junction bases numbered 12, after V lost 6 bases and J lost 0 bases. This CDR3 is 18 amino acids long. Germline V gene sequence: CDR1 MDHEN, CDR2 SYDVKM. The CDR3 reads CASRAGDRAPNSNQPQHF. In DNA form, the CDR3 reads TGTGCCAGCAGGGCTGGGGACAGGGCACCTAATAGCAATCAGCCCCAGCATTTT.

This clone was seen once. V gene TRBV9 combines with J gene TRBJ2-7, with D perhaps TRBD2 (5 bases). The germline V gene has CDR1 SGDLS and CDR2 YYNGEE. The CDR3 is made up of 13 amino acids. V was cut by 2 bases and J by 3 bases, with 9 bases left in between. CDR3 bases: TGTGCCAGCAGCGTTACGGGAAGCTACGAGCAGTACTTC. Its translation: CASSVTGSYEQYF.

This chain uses TRBV21-1 with TRBJ2-7; the DNA was not compared with TRBD1, the D call given in the table. TRBV21-1 is shown as a pseudogene. This CDR3 region has 18 residues. In DNA form, the CDR3 reads TGTGCCAGCAGCATAATGGGGGCGCGGGCCCGACCTCTCTACGAGCAGTACGTC. Translation: CASSIMGARARPLYEQYV.

The gene calls are TRBV7-9 and TRBJ1-1, with 7 bases lining up with TRBD1. Germline assignment: CDR1 SEHNR and CDR2 FQNEAQ (reference sequence). The ends lost 5 bases at V and 4 bases at J; junction bases unmatched: 7. The CDR3 totals 14 residues. The DNA for the CDR3 is TGTGCCAGCAGCGAGACAGGGTTGGGCACTGAAGCTTTCTTT. Protein sequence: CASSETGLGTEAFF.

This clone was detected once. The chain uses TRBV5-1 and TRBJ1-4; D might be TRBD1 (6 bases). Germline lookup yields CDR1 SGHRS and CDR2 YFSETQ. With 2 bases removed from V and 2 bases from J, the gap between germline ends came to 10 bases. The CDR3 covers 15 residues. For the CDR3, the DNA is TGCGCCAGCAGCTTCCAGGGGCGGACTAATGAAAAACTGTTTTTT. The encoded protein is CASSFQGRTNEKLFF.

Written as DNA, the CDR3 is TGTGCCAGCAGCCAATATCGCGGGGAGGGGGGCATTGGCTATGGCTACACCTTC. This gives the protein CASSQYRGEGGIGYGYTF. J is TRBJ1-2 and V is TRBV4-2, with D tentatively TRBD1 (6 bases). The CDR3 has 18 residues. The germline V gene has CDR1 LGHNA and CDR2 YNFKEQ. The V gene lost 2 bases and the J gene lost 4 bases, with 23 bases spanning the gap.

V is TRBV7-9 and J is TRBJ1-6; 8 bases align to TRBD1. After removal of 5 bases from V and 10 bases from J, the junction contained 4 bases not matched to a gene. The CDR3 is 13 residues long. CDR1 is SEHNR and CDR2 is FQNEAQ in the germline V gene (reference sequence). CDR3 nucleotide sequence: TGTGCCAGCAGCGGAACAGGGGGGTCACCCCTCCACTTT. It codes for CASSGTGGSPLHF.

V gene TRBV13 combines with J gene TRBJ2-5, with 8 bases identical to TRBD2. CDR1 PRHDT and CDR2 FYEKMQ come from the germline V gene (reference sequence). V shed 1 base and J 1 base; nucleotides not matched to a gene: 2. The CDR3 is made up of 15 amino acids. CDR3 amino acids: CASSLVSGVQETQYF. The DNA of the CDR3 is TGTGCCAGCAGCTTAGTTAGCGGGGTCCAAGAGACCCAGTACTTC. Using reference TRBV13 and TRBJ2-5 for the parts outside the CDR3, the full variable domain is AAGVIQSPRHLIKEKRETATLKCYPIPRHDTVYWYQQGPGQDPQFLISFYEKMQSDKGSIPDRFSAQQFSDYHSELNMSSLELGDSALYFCASSLVSGVQETQYFGPGTRLLVL.

The CDR3 sequence: CASSPSPQSDYGYTF. DNA for the CDR3: TGTGCCAGCTCACCTTCACCCCAGAGCGACTATGGCTACACCTTC. J is TRBJ1-2 and V is TRBV18; D is undetermined. The CDR3 has 15 residues. Germline-derived CDR1 and CDR2 are KGHSH and LQKENI. Deletions cut 3 bases from V and 3 bases from J, with 14 bases between.

This clone was detected only once. This rearrangement joins TRBV2 to TRBJ1-6; tentative D call: TRBD1 (5 bases). CDR1 is SNHLY and CDR2 is FYNNEI in the germline V gene. There are 13 residues in the CDR3. Trimming took 6 bases from V and 7 from J, leaving 10 bases between them. CDR3 coding DNA: TGTGCCAGCAGGGGGGGTTTCAATTCACCCCTCCACTTT. This translates into CASRGGFNSPLHF.

This clone has only a few counts. The chain uses TRBV4-2 and TRBJ1-5, with D uncertain. With 0 bases removed from V and 0 bases from J, the gap between germline ends came to 6 bases. This CDR3 comprises 15 residues. The germline V gene encodes CDR1 LGHNA and CDR2 YNFKEQ. In nucleotides, the CDR3 is TGTGCCAGCAGCCAAGATCAGCGTAGCAATCAGCCCCAGCATTTT. Protein: CASSQDQRSNQPQHF.